This TCR beta chain was found in a study of CD8+ T cells in alopecia areata. Study-level findings and limits: Lesional scalp displayed greater clonality than normal scalp, most notably in alopecia totalis/universalis. Mouse data revealed clearer TCR sharing than patient data did, a gap possibly tied to HLA. Sequences from scalp samples also cover resident alphabeta T cells of normal skin.

Extraction and reverse transcription of RNA yielded cDNA as the sequencing template. Repertoires were generated with immunoSEQ multiplex PCR, while TCRdb's copy carries only in-frame clones and drops some. The data contain roughly 110,000 clones, 84% of them singletons. Trimming removed 0 bases from V and 7 bases from J, with 16 bases in between. The CDR3 spans 15 residues. CDR1 MGHRA and CDR2 YSYEKL come from the germline V gene. The treatment: oral pan-JAK inhibitor, 5-10 mg twice daily. Alopecia areata patients had lesional scalp punch biopsies and peripheral blood taken from them. A word on this clone: Its antigen is unidentified.

The genes are TRBV4-1 and TRBJ2-7; D ambiguous. This specimen consisted of CD8+ T cells sorted from blood, obtained at week 24, from a patient treated with tofacitinib. The sequence was collected from a human donor with alopecia areata. The CDR3 protein is CASSQDVMGSGEQYF. As DNA, the CDR3 is TGCGCCAGCAGCCAAGATGTTATGGGAAGTGGTGAGCAGTACTTC.